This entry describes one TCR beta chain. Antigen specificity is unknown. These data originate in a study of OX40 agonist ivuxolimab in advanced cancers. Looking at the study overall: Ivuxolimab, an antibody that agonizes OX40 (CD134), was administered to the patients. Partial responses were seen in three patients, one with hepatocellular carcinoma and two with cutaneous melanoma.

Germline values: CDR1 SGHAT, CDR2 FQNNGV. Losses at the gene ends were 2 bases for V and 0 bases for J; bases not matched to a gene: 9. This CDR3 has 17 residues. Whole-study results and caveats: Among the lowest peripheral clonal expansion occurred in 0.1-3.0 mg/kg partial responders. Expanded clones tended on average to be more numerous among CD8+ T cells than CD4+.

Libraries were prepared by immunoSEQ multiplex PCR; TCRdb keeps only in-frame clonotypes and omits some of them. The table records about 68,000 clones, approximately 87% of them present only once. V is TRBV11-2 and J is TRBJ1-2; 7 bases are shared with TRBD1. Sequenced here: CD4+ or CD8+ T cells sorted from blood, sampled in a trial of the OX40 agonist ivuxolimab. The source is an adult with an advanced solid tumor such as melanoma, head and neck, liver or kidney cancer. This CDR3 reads CASSLQGGRFTNYGYTF. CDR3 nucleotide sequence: TGTGCCAGCAGCTTACAGGGGGGGCGCTTTACTAACTATGGCTACACCTTC.